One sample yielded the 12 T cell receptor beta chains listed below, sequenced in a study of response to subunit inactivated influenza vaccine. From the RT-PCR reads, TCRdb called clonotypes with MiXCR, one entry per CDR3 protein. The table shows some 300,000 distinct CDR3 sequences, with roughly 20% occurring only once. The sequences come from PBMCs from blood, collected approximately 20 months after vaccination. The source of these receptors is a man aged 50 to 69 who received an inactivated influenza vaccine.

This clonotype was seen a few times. The CDR3 sequence is CASSLAASGAAADTQYF. The CDR3 nucleotides read TGTGCCAGCAGTTTAGCCGCTAGCGGGGCCGCCGCAGATACGCAGTATTTT. The V and J genes are TRBV28 and TRBJ2-3, with 9 bases aligning to TRBD2. This CDR3 is built from 17 residues. With 2 bases clipped from V and 4 bases from J, the junction kept 10 bases outside the gene matches. In germline, CDR1 is MDHEN, CDR2 SYDVKM.

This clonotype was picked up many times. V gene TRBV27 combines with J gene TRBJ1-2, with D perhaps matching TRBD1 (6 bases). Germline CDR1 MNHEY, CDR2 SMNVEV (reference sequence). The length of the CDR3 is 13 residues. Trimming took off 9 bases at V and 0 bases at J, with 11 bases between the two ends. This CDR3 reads CASRQAANYGYTF. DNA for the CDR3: TGTGCCAGTAGACAGGCCGCTAACTATGGCTACACCTTC.

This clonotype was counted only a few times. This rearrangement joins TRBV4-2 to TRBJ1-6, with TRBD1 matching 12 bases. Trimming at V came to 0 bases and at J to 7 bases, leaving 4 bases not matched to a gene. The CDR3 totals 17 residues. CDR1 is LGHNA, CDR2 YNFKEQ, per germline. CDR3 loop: CASSQEGQGAGNSPLHF. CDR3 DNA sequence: TGTGCCAGCAGCCAAGAGGGACAGGGGGCAGGGAATTCACCCCTCCACTTT.

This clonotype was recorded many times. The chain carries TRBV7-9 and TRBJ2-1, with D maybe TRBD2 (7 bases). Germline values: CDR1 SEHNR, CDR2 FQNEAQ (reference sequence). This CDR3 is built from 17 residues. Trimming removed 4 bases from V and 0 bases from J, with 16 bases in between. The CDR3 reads CASSSRGARGSYNEQFF. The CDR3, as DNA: TGTGCCAGCAGCTCTCGGGGGGCTCGGGGCTCCTACAATGAGCAGTTCTTC.

CDR3 loop: CASSPRLAGISYEQYF. The DNA of the CDR3 is TGTGCCAGCAGCCCCCGACTAGCGGGGATCTCCTACGAGCAGTACTTC. The V call is TRBV4-2, the J call TRBJ2-7, with TRBD2 identical over 11 bases. CDR1 is LGHNA, CDR2 YNFKEQ, per germline. J gave up 0 bases and V 4 bases, and 5 bases lay outside the gene matches. There are 16 residues in the CDR3.

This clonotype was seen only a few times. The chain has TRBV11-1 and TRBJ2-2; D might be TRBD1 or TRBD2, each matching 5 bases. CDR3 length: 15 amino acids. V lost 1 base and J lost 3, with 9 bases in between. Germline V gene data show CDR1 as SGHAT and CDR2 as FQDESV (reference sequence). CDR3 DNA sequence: TGTGCCAGCAGCTTAGAAATGGGGGACACCGGGGAGCTGTTTTTT. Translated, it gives CASSLEMGDTGELFF.

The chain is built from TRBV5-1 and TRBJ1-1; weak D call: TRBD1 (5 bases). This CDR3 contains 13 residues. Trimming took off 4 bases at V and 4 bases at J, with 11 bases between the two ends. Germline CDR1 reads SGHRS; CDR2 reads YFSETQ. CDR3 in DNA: TGCGCCAGCAGCAGCGGGGGGAGCACTGAAGCTTTCTTT. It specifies CASSSGGSTEAFF.

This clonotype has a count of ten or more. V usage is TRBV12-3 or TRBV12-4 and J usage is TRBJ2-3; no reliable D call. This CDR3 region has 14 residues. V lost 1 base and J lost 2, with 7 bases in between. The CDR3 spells CASSLVGSTDTQYF. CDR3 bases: TGTGCCAGCAGTTTAGTAGGGTCCACAGATACGCAGTATTTT.

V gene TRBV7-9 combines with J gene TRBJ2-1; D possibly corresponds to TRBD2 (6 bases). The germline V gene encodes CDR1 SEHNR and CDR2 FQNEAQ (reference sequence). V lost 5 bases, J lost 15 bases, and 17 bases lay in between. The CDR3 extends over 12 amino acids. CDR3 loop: CASSPSGTVGFF. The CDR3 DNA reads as TGTGCCAGCAGCCCGAGTGGGACTGTGGGGTTCTTC.

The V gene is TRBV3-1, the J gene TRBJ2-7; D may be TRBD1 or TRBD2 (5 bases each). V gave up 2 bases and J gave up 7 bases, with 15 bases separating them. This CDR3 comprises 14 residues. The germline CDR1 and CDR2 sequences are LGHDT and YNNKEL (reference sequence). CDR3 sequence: CASSQPDRWGEQYF. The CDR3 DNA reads TGTGCCAGCAGCCAACCGGACCGGTGGGGGGAGCAGTACTTC.

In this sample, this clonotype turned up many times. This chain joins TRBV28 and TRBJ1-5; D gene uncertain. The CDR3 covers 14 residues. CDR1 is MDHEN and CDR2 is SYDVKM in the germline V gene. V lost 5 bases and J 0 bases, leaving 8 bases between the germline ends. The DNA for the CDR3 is TGTGCCAGCAGTCCGGGTCTTAGCAATCAGCCCCAGCATTTT. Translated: CASSPGLSNQPQHF. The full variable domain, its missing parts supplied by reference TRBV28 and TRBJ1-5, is DVKVTQSSRYLVKRTGEKVFLECVQDMDHENMFWYRQDPGLGLRLIYFSYDVKMKEKGDIPEGYSVSREKKERFSLILESASTNQTSMYLCASSPGLSNQPQHFGDGTRLSIL.

The CDR3 loop is CASSFGAGFNYEQYV. The CDR3 DNA reads TGTGCCAGCAGCTTCGGGGCGGGCTTTAACTACGAGCAGTACGTC. The gene calls are TRBV7-6 and TRBJ2-7; D may correspond to TRBD1 or TRBD2 (5 bases each). V dropped 3 bases and J dropped 3 bases, with 15 bases sitting between them. The germline V gene has CDR1 SGHVS and CDR2 FNYEAQ. The CDR3 consists of 15 residues.